This T cell receptor beta chain was sequenced in a study of T cells expressing NK-cell markers (dated by TCRdb to 2019 to 2021). General notes on the study: TCR beta-chain repertoires were profiled in sorted CD3+CD56+NKG2C+, CD3+CD56+NKG2C- and CD3+CD56-NKG2C+ T-cell subsets from eight donors. Seven of the eight sequenced donors were HCMV-seropositive and one was HCMV-seronegative. All eight donors whose samples were sequenced were randomly selected healthy volunteers, three of them men and five women. Libraries were sequenced as 2 x 150 bp reads on Illumina HiSeq 2000/2500, MiSeq or NextSeq. Results the study describes overall, beyond this receptor: In a handful of donors, the dominant CD3+CD56+NKG2C+ clonotypes were found to rank among the top 10 CD8+ clonotypes and to make up roughly 1.0-7.5% of CD8+ T cells. It remained unclear whether the expanded NKG2C-expressing T cell clones were specific for HCMV antigens. Those dominant clonotypes were again the most abundant among CD3+CD56-NKG2C+ cells in several donors, at about 25-60.1%.

The instrument was an Illumina HiSeq 2000. The TCR beta cDNA libraries were made using 5'RACE template switching, a step that added both a universal primer site and unique molecular identifiers. Priming for cDNA synthesis came from the TCR beta constant segment, and two successive PCR amplification steps followed. Per the authors' processing: MIGEC was used to demultiplex reads and group the reads by UMI, and MiTCR was used to assemble and quantify clonotypes. To exclude erroneous sequences, any TCR cDNA sequence not supported by at least two reads was discarded. The tcR package was used for downstream repertoire analysis, with clonotypes matched between fractions based on CDR3 nucleotide sequence plus V segment. VDJmatch was used to annotate antigen specificity against VDJdb, with one amino acid substitution in CDR3 permitted. TCRdb reprocessed the sequencing reads and holds a single record per CDR3 protein sequence, with no DNA. TCRdb's processing, not the authors' own work, is the source of the V and J calls. The sample table gives under 35,000 distinct CDR3 sequences. Of the sample, about 60% is held by the ten largest clones.

There are 14 amino acids in the CDR3, from cysteine to phenylalanine inclusive. Nucleotide data are not available. The CDR1 and CDR2 encoded by the germline V gene (reference sequence) are SEHNR and FQNEAQ. HCMV-specific IgG was detected in serum with a commercial ELISA kit to determine HCMV serostatus. Peripheral blood mononuclear cells were isolated from blood by Ficoll density gradient centrifugation. As regards this clonotype: This receptor's antigen is unknown.

Sequencing input: blood T cells: a sorted CD56 or NKG2C T cell subset, CD4+ or CD8+ T cells, or bulk PBMC T cells (not recorded which). The chain links TRBV7-9 with TRBJ1-1; TCRdb selects TRBD1, and the lack of DNA leaves this call unchecked. This sequence originates from a woman between 18 and 75 years old in good health. This receptor has the CDR3 CASSQDRRPPEAFF.